The 24 T cell receptor beta chains presented below share a single source sample, sequenced in a study of shared clonotypes between healthy human individuals. Using immunoSEQ multiplex PCR, the repertoire was profiled, and TCRdb retains in-frame clones only, with some absent. The profile shows 2.3 million or so clones, approximately 93% of them singletons. The specimen was naive CD4+ T cells from PBMCs. Subset: CD45RA+ positively selected. The receptors here all came from a man younger than 35 in good health. Some clones in this sample may be carry-over from other donors' samples.

CDR3 in DNA: TGTGCCTGGTCCAATCCGGGACTGAGTGGATACGAGCAGTACTTC. It yields the protein CAWSNPGLSGYEQYF. This sequence joins TRBV30 and TRBJ2-7; D possibly corresponds to TRBD2 (6 bases). Deletions cut 5 bases from V and 4 bases from J, with 21 bases between. CDR3 size: 15 residues. Germline V gene sequence: CDR1 GTSNPN, CDR2 SVGIG (reference sequence).

Of note for this clone: The same CDR3 also results from other DNA sequences found in this sample. The J gene is TRBJ1-1, the V gene TRBV7-3; D is possibly TRBD1 (6 bases). The germline CDR1 and CDR2 sequences are SGHTA and FQGTGA. V was clipped by 5 bases and J by 2 bases, with 9 bases between them. The CDR3 has 13 residues. This CDR3 is CASSEQGNTEAFF. DNA for the CDR3: TGTGCCAGCAGCGAACAGGGTAACACTGAAGCTTTCTTT.

This clone was seen once. The chain uses TRBV19 and TRBJ1-4; a weak D match, TRBD1 (5 bases). CDR3 length: 13 residues. V lost 7 bases and J lost 3, with 9 bases in between. Per germline, CDR1 LNHDA and CDR2 SQIVND (reference sequence). CDR3 loop: CASNRRANEKLFF. CDR3 in DNA: TGTGCCAGTAACAGGAGGGCTAATGAAAAACTGTTTTTT.

The chain links TRBV19 to TRBJ2-5; D may be TRBD2 (5 bases). Per the germline V gene, CDR1 is LNHDA and CDR2 is SQIVND (reference sequence). V shed 2 bases and J shed 2 bases, with 9 bases lying between them. The CDR3 runs 14 residues. This CDR3 is CASSILGIQETQYF. The CDR3 DNA is TGTGCCAGTAGTATACTCGGGATACAAGAGACCCAGTACTTC.

V usage is TRBV5-1 and J usage is TRBJ1-4, with 11 bases fitting TRBD1. Trimming at V came to 4 bases and at J to 7 bases, leaving 6 bases not matched to a gene. The germline V gene encodes CDR1 SGHRS and CDR2 YFSETQ. There are 15 residues in the CDR3. In DNA form, the CDR3 reads TGCGCCAGCAGCGGCGGGACAGGGGGGGCTGAAAAACTGTTTTTT. Protein: CASSGGTGGAEKLFF.

The chain couples TRBV10-3 to TRBJ1-5; D may be TRBD1 (6 bases). Per the germline V gene, CDR1 is ENHRY and CDR2 is SYGVKD. V was pared by 10 bases and J by 0 bases, with 19 bases between. This CDR3 comprises 16 residues. The CDR3: CATKAGTLFSNQPQHF. The CDR3 DNA sequence: TGTGCCACAAAGGCAGGGACACTTTTTAGCAATCAGCCCCAGCATTTT.

The chain combines TRBV5-1 with TRBJ1-2; D possibly corresponds to TRBD1 (6 bases). The CDR3 sequence is 16 residues long. In germline, CDR1 is SGHRS, CDR2 YFSETQ. V lost 0 bases, J lost 0 bases, and 12 bases lay in between. This chain's CDR3 is CASSLAGTRSNYGYTF. The CDR3 DNA reads TGCGCCAGCAGCTTGGCCGGGACACGGTCTAACTATGGCTACACCTTC.

This chain connects TRBV7-3 to TRBJ2-2; 7 bases match TRBD2. The CDR3 spans 15 residues. The germline gives CDR1 SGHTA, CDR2 FQGTGA. Trimming took 1 base from V and 7 from J; bases not matched to a gene: 6. The CDR3 DNA sequence: TGTGCCAGCAGCTTAATCGCGGGAGTGGTCGGGGAGCTGTTTTTT. Translation gives CASSLIAGVVGELFF. The full variable domain, rest sourced from reference TRBV7-3 and TRBJ2-2, is GAGVSQTPSNKVTEKGKYVELRCDPISGHTALYWYRQSLGQGPEFLIYFQGTGAADDSGLPNDRFFAVRPEGSVSTLKIQRTERGDSAVYLCASSLIAGVVGELFFGEGSRLTVL.

The rearrangement links TRBV5-1 to TRBJ1-1; D is uncertain. Trimming stripped 0 bases from V and 5 bases from J, with 17 bases between. The CDR3 totals 16 residues. CDR1 SGHRS and CDR2 YFSETQ come from the germline V gene. The CDR3 DNA is TGCGCCAGCAGCTTGGATCCCGCTCGGGTGGGTACTGAAGCTTTCTTT. It yields the protein CASSLDPARVGTEAFF. Looking up the rest from reference TRBV5-1 and TRBJ1-1 gives the full variable domain: KAGVTQTPRYLIKTRGQQVTLSCSPISGHRSVSWYQQTPGQGLQFLFEYFSETQRNKGNFPGRFSGRQFSNSRSEMNVSTLELGDSALYLCASSLDPARVGTEAFFGQGTRLTVV.

This sequence joins TRBV13 and TRBJ1-4; the D is unclear. The V end lost 3 bases, the J end lost 1 base, and 9 bases lay between the germline ends. Germline V CDR1 and CDR2: PRHDT, FYEKMQ (reference sequence). The CDR3 extends over 15 amino acids. CDR3 bases: TGTGCCAGCAGCTTTTGGGAGGGAACTAATGAAAAACTGTTTTTT. Protein product: CASSFWEGTNEKLFF. The full variable domain, with the rest looked up from reference TRBV13 and TRBJ1-4, is AAGVIQSPRHLIKEKRETATLKCYPIPRHDTVYWYQQGPGQDPQFLISFYEKMQSDKGSIPDRFSAQQFSDYHSELNMSSLELGDSALYFCASSFWEGTNEKLFFGSGTQLSVL.

Note on this clone: Given the absence of the conserved phenylalanine or tryptophan at the CDR3 end, a read error is likely. It is unclear where the CDR3 begins or ends on the DNA, so no DNA is shown, and the CDR3 is as TCRdb lists it. The chain employs TRBV11-3 and TRBJ1-4. In germline, CDR1 is SGHNT, CDR2 YENEEA. The CDR3 sequence runs 9 residues, both termini included. CDR3: CASSPGPRG.

This clone was found once. The chain recombines TRBV6-1 with TRBJ2-7, with 8 nucleotides matching TRBD1. Per germline, CDR1 MNHNS and CDR2 SASEGT. This CDR3 has 15 amino acids. Trimming took 6 bases from V and 1 from J; bases not matched to a gene: 8. CDR3: CASRRTGSGSYEQYF. The CDR3 DNA is TGTGCCAGCAGACGGACAGGGTCAGGGTCCTACGAGCAGTACTTC.

The V and J genes are TRBV9 and TRBJ2-2; 10 nucleotides match TRBD2. Germline CDR1 SGDLS, CDR2 YYNGEE. V lost 2 bases to trimming and J lost 3 bases; unmatched junction nucleotides: 7. The CDR3 contains 17 residues. The CDR3 loop is CASSVLPSGRYTGELFF. CDR3 in DNA: TGTGCCAGCAGCGTCTTACCTAGCGGGAGATACACCGGGGAGCTGTTTTTT.

The V and J genes are TRBV5-1 and TRBJ2-2; D uncertain. V was cut by 6 bases and J by 4 bases, with 13 bases left in between. CDR1 and CDR2 (germline): SGHRS, YFSETQ. The CDR3 totals 14 residues. This chain's CDR3 is CASKLGYSTGELFF. CDR3 coding DNA: TGCGCCAGCAAGCTTGGGTACAGCACCGGGGAGCTGTTTTTT.

The rearrangement joins TRBV28 to TRBJ2-1; 9 nucleotides line up with TRBD1. The V gene end was trimmed by 3 bases and the J gene end by 7 bases; junction bases not matched to a gene: 13. This CDR3 is built from 17 residues. Germline V lookup: CDR1 MDHEN, CDR2 SYDVKM. CDR3 nucleotide sequence: TGTGCCAGCAGTTTTCCAATAGGGACAGGGACTTTGAATGAGCAGTTCTTC. Translation gives CASSFPIGTGTLNEQFF.

The rearrangement links TRBV28 to TRBJ1-1, with 7 positions matching TRBD1. From germline, CDR1 is MDHEN and CDR2 SYDVKM. The V and J ends lost 6 bases and 11 bases, in that order; junction bases with no gene match: 12. The CDR3 is 13 residues long. The CDR3 DNA follows: TGTGCCAGCAGCGGGTCGCAGGGGGGAGATGCTTTCTTT. As protein: CASSGSQGGDAFF.

This clone was picked up one time. V usage is TRBV6-5 and J usage is TRBJ1-5, with 8 bases lining up with TRBD1. J lost 3 bases, V lost 6 bases, and 7 bases had no gene match. CDR3 length: 15 residues. The germline V gene has CDR1 MNHEY and CDR2 SVGAGI. CDR3 DNA: TGTGCCAGCAGAACAGGGGGGGATGCCAATCAGCCCCAGCATTTT. It is translated as CASRTGGDANQPQHF.

The V and J genes are TRBV6-1 and TRBJ2-6, with a weak D call TRBD1 (6 bases). V lost 1 base and J lost 0, with 10 bases in between. The CDR3 length is 17 residues. Germline CDR1 reads MNHNS; CDR2 reads SASEGT. CDR3 coding DNA: TGTGCCAGCAGTGAAGGACAGGTTATCTCTGGGGCCAACGTCCTGACTTTC. As protein: CASSEGQVISGANVLTF.

The genes are TRBV30 and TRBJ2-1, with D possibly being TRBD2 (6 bases). This CDR3 has 14 residues. Trimming took 4 bases from V and 5 from J, leaving 15 bases between them. CDR1 and CDR2 (germline): GTSNPN, SVGIG (reference sequence). The CDR3 DNA reads TGTGCCTGGAAGACTAGAGCCCGAAACAATGAGCAGTTCTTC. Translating gives CAWKTRARNNEQFF.

V and J are TRBV6-6 and TRBJ1-3, with D possibly TRBD1 on 6 matching bases. Germline-derived CDR1 and CDR2 are MNHNY and SVGAGI (reference sequence). The CDR3 runs to 16 residues. V lost 6 bases and J lost 0, with 15 bases in between. The CDR3 sequence: CASSRGAGLSGNTIYF. The CDR3 DNA follows: TGTGCCAGCAGCAGGGGAGCAGGCCTCTCTGGAAACACCATATATTTT.

The gene calls are TRBV4-1 and TRBJ2-5, with 7 bases matching TRBD1. CDR3 length: 17 amino acids. With V trimmed by 5 bases and J by 1 base, 13 bases remained unmatched. Germline loops: CDR1 MGHRA, CDR2 YSYEKL. The CDR3 nucleotides read TGCGCCAGCAGCGTTGTTCCGAGGGGGCGCGGCCAAGAGACCCAGTACTTC. It encodes CASSVVPRGRGQETQYF.

For this clone: The sample holds other DNA sequences that translate to the same CDR3. This chain connects TRBV2 to TRBJ2-6, with unresolved D. In germline, CDR1 is SNHLY, CDR2 FYNNEI. Trimming pared 5 bases from V and 0 bases from J, leaving 5 bases between. The CDR3 has 14 amino acids. The CDR3 region is CASSSSSGANVLTF. The CDR3, as DNA: TGTGCCAGCAGTTCAAGCTCTGGGGCCAACGTCCTGACTTTC.

This clone was seen only once. This chain uses TRBV11-2 with TRBJ2-2; TRBD2 agrees at 10 bases. The V segment lost 0 bases and the J segment 5 bases; nucleotides outside the gene matches: 0. This CDR3 comprises 15 residues. The germline gives CDR1 SGHAT, CDR2 FQNNGV. The CDR3 coding sequence is TGTGCCAGCAGCTTAGATAGCGGGAGGACCGGGGAGCTGTTTTTT. It translates to CASSLDSGRTGELFF.

Comment on this clone: The identical CDR3 is also encoded by other nucleotide sequences in the sample. The chain uses TRBV7-9 and TRBJ1-1; D ambiguous. The CDR3 is 14 residues long. The V end was cut by 2 bases, the J end by 2 bases, with 9 bases between. Germline V lookup: CDR1 SEHNR, CDR2 FQNEAQ (reference sequence). CDR3 nucleotides: TGTGCCAGCAGCTTAACGGGAGGTAACACTGAAGCTTTCTTT. It yields the protein CASSLTGGNTEAFF.